This T cell receptor (beta chain) was recorded in a study of T cell changes during pregnancy in multiple sclerosis. This clone was recorded once. Produced via immunoSEQ multiplex PCR; TCRdb's table is partial and in-frame only. Of 30,000 to 40,000 clones listed, roughly 90% are singletons. V dropped 7 bases and J dropped 0 bases, with 15 bases sitting between them. This CDR3 has 15 amino acids. Germline V lookup: CDR1 WNHNN, CDR2 SYGVQD (reference sequence). This TCR was sampled from a female donor with multiple sclerosis, enrolled in a pregnancy study. The V call is TRBV10-1, the J call TRBJ1-1; D perhaps matches TRBD1 (5 bases). This material consisted of CD4+ T cells from peripheral blood mononuclear cells, taken in the second trimester of pregnancy. The CDR3 DNA reads TGCGCCAGCAATACCTTCGGGGGGGTGAACACTGAAGCTTTCTTT. This sequence encodes CASNTFGGVNTEAFF.